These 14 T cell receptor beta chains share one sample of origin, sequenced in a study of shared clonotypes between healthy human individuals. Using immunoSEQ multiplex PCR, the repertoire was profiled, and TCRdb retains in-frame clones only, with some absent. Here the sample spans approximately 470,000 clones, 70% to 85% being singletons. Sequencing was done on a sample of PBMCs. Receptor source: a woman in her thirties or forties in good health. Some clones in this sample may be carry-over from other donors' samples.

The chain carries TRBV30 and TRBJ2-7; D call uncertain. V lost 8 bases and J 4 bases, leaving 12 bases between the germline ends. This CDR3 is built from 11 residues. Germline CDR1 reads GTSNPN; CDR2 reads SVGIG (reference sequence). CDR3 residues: CAQRVAYEQYF. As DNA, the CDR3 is TGTGCCCAACGGGTGGCTTACGAGCAGTACTTC.

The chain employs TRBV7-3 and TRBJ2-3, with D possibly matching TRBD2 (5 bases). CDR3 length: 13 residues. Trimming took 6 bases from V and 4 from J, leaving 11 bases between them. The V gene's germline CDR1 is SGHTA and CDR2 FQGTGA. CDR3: CASSLEGADTQYF. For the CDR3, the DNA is TGTGCCAGCAGTCTAGAGGGAGCAGATACGCAGTATTTT.

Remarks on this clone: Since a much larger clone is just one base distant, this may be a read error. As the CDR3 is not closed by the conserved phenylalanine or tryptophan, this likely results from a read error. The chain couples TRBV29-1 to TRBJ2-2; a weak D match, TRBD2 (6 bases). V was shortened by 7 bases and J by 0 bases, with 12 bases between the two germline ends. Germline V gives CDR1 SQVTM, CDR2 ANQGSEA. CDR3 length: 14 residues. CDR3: CSGYTGANTGELFL. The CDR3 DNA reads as TGCAGCGGATATACGGGAGCGAACACCGGGGAGCTGTTTCTT.

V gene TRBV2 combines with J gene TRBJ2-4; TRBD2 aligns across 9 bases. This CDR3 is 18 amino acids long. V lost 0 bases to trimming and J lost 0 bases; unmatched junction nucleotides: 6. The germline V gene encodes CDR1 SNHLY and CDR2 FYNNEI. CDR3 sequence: CASSEAPSGILAKNIQYF. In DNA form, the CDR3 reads TGTGCCAGCAGTGAAGCACCTAGCGGGATACTAGCCAAAAACATTCAGTACTTC. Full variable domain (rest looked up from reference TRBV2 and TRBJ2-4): EPEVTQTPSHQVTQMGQEVILRCVPISNHLYFYWYRQILGQKVEFLVSFYNNEISEKSEIFDDQFSVERPDGSNFTLKIRSTKLEDSAMYFCASSEAPSGILAKNIQYFGAGTRLSVL.

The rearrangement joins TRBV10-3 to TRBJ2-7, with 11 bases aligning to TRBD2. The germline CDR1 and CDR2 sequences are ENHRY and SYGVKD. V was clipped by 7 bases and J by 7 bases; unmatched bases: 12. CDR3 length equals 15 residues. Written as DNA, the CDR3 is TGTGCCATCATGGGGACTAGCGGTACGCTACGGGAGCAGTACTTC. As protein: CAIMGTSGTLREQYF.

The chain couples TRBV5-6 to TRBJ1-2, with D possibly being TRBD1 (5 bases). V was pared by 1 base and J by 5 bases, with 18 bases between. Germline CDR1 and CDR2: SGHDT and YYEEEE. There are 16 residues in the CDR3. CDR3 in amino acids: CASSLRLQDDRYGYTF. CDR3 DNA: TGTGCCAGCAGCTTGAGGTTACAGGACGATCGTTATGGCTACACCTTC.

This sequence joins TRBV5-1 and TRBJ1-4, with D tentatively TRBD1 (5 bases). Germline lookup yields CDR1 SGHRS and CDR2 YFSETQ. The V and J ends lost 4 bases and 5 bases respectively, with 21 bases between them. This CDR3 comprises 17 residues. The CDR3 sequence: CASSLQPLPGGNEKLFF. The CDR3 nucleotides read TGCGCCAGCAGCCTACAGCCCCTCCCCGGGGGAAATGAAAAACTGTTTTTT.

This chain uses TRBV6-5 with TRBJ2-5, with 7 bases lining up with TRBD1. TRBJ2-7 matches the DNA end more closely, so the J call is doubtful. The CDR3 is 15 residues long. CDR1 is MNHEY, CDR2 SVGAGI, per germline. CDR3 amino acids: CASSYSSGGADEQYF. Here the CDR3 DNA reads TGTGCCAGCAGTTACTCCTCAGGGGGTGCGGACGAGCAGTACTTC.

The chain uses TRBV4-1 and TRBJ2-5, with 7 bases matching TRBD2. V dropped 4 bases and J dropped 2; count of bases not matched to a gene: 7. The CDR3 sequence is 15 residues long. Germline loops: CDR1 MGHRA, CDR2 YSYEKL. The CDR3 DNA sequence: TGCGCCAGCAGCCCAACACGACTAGCACAAGAGACCCAGTACTTC. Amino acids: CASSPTRLAQETQYF.

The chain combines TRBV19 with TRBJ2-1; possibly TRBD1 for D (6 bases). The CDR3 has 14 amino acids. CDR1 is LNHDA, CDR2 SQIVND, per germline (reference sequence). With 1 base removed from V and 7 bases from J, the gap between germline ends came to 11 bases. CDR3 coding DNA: TGTGCCAGTAGTATAGTGGGGCAGGGGAATGAGCAGTTCTTC. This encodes CASSIVGQGNEQFF.

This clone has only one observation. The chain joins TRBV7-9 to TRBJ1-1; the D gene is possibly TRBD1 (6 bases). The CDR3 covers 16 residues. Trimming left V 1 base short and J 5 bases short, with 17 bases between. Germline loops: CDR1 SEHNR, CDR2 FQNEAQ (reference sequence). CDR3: CASSLELLGGRTEAFF. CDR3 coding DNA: TGTGCCAGCAGCTTAGAACTTTTGGGGGGCAGAACTGAAGCTTTCTTT.

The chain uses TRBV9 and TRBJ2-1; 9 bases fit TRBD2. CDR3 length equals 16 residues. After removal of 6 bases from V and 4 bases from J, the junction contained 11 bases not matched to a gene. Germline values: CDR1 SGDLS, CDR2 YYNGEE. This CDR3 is CASTPRAGGGYNEQFF. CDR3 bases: TGTGCCAGCACCCCCCGGGCGGGAGGGGGGTACAATGAGCAGTTCTTC.

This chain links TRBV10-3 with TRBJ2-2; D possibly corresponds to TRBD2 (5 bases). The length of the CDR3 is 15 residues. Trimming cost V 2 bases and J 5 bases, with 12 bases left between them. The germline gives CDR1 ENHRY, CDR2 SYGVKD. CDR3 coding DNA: TGTGCCATCAGTGAGCCAAGTCGGGGTACCGGGGAGCTGTTTTTT. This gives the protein CAISEPSRGTGELFF.

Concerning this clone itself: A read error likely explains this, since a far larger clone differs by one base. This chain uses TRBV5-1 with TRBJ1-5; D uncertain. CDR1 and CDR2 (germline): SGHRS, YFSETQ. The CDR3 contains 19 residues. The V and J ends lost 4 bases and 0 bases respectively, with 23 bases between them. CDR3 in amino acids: CASSPPQARLEHSNQPQHF. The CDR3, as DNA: TGCGCCAGCAGCCCTCCCCAGGCCCGACTCGAACATAGCAATCAGCCCCAGCATTTT.